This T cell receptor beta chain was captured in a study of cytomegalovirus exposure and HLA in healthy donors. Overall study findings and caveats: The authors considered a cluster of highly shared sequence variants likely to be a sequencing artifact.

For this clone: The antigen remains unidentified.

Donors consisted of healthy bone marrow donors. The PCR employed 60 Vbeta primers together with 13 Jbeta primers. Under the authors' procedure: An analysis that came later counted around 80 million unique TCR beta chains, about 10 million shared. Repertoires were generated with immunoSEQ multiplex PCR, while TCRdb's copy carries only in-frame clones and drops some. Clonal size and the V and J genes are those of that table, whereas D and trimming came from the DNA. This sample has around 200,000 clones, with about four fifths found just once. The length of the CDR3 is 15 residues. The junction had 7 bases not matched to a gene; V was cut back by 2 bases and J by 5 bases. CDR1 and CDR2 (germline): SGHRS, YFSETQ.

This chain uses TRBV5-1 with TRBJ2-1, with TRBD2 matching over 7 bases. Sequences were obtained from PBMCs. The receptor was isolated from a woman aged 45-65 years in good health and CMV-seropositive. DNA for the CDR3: TGCGCCAGCAGCTTTTCGGGAGGAACTAACAATGAGCAGTTCTTC. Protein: CASSFSGGTNNEQFF.